This is a list of T cell receptor beta chains from one sample in a study of blood T cell repertoires in COVID-19. Assay used: immunoSEQ multiplex PCR; TCRdb lists only in-frame clones, some missing. Altogether about 170,000 clones are present, 79% being singletons, with the ten largest covering roughly 20%. Sequenced material: PBMCs or T cells enriched from blood (not recorded which). These receptors originate from a woman aged 70-85 years in a cohort exposed to, infected with or recovered from COVID-19 (not recorded which). Each CDR3 is given with its conserved first and last residue. The D gene is left open where the match is weak. Part of the rows lack a size; the others show once, few, many or a class for expanded clones.

.	few	TRBV19	TRBJ2-6	CASSIWQTGLSGANVLTF	TGTGCCAGTAGTATATGGCAGACAGGCCTCTCTGGGGCCAACGTCCTGACTTTC
TRBD2	once	TRBV24-1	TRBJ2-7	CATSDATSGSRYEQYF	TGTGCCACCAGTGATGCAACTAGCGGGAGCAGATACGAGCAGTACTTC
.	.	TRBV3-1/TRBV3-2	TRBJ2-5	CASSQVIPETQYF	TGTGCCAGCAGCCAAGTTATCCCAGAGACCCAGTACTTC
TRBD2	once	TRBV28	TRBJ2-1	CASRPSEGTSGRAVYNEQFF	TGTGCCAGCAGGCCCTCGGAAGGGACTAGCGGGAGGGCCGTGTACAATGAGCAGTTCTTC
.	.	TRBV11-3	TRBJ1-1	CASSLVQSSTEAFF	TGTGCCAGCAGCTTAGTTCAGTCTTCTACTGAAGCTTTCTTT
.	.	TRBV18	TRBJ1-1	CASSPTRNTEAFF	TGTGCCAGCTCACCAACGAGGAACACTGAAGCTTTCTTT
TRBD1	.	TRBV28	TRBJ1-2	CASSLMRGPNYGYTF	TGTGCCAGCAGTTTAATGAGGGGGCCTAACTATGGCTACACCTTC
.	.	TRBV29-1	TRBJ1-1	CSVSQGLNTEAFF	TGCAGCGTTTCGCAGGGCCTGAACACTGAAGCTTTCTTT
TRBD2	once	TRBV15	TRBJ2-1	CATSRDRLAGVNNEQFF	TGTGCCACCAGCAGAGACCGACTAGCGGGAGTAAATAATGAGCAGTTCTTC
.	.	TRBV12-3/TRBV12-4	TRBJ2-7	CASSFTSGGEQYF	TGTGCCAGCAGTTTCACTAGTGGCGGCGAGCAGTACTTC
TRBD2	.	TRBV12-3/TRBV12-4	TRBJ2-1	CASSTQEREVVFF	TGTGCCAGCAGTACCCAGGAGCGGGAGGTTGTGTTCTTC
.	.	TRBV7-2	TRBJ1-1	CASSLQGSDTEAFF	TGTGCCAGCAGCTTACAGGGGAGTGACACTGAAGCTTTCTTT
TRBD1	.	TRBV11-3	TRBJ2-7	CASSLGQGASVYEQYF	TGTGCCAGCAGCTTAGGACAGGGGGCTTCGGTCTACGAGCAGTACTTC
.	once	TRBV24-1	TRBJ1-1	CATRGGPENTEAFF	TGTGCCACCAGGGGGGGGCCGGAGAACACTGAAGCTTTCTTT
TRBD2	.	TRBV3-1/TRBV3-2	TRBJ2-3	CASSQDRGTILTDTQYF	TGTGCCAGCAGCCAAGATCGTGGGACTATTCTCACAGATACGCAGTATTTT
.	.	TRBV28	TRBJ1-1	CASSFPGPPGGTEAFF	TGTGCCAGCAGTTTCCCCGGGCCCCCGGGGGGCACTGAAGCTTTCTTT
.	once	TRBV3-1/TRBV3-2	TRBJ1-2	CASSPSSYGYTF	TGTGCCAGCAGCCCCTCTTCCTATGGCTACACCTTC
.	.	TRBV18	TRBJ2-1	CASSPTTANNEQFF	TGTGCCAGCTCACCAACCACAGCTAACAATGAGCAGTTCTTC
TRBD2	once	TRBV6-4	TRBJ2-1	CASSASGWGSYNEQFF	TGTGCCAGCAGCGCTAGCGGGTGGGGCTCCTACAATGAGCAGTTCTTC
.	.	TRBV14	TRBJ1-2	CASSPRGSGYGYTF	TGTGCCAGCAGCCCGAGGGGGTCGGGCTATGGCTACACCTTC
.	.	TRBV9	TRBJ1-2	CASSGSGLNYGYTF	TGTGCCAGCAGCGGCTCAGGGCTGAACTATGGCTACACCTTC
TRBD2	.	TRBV6-2/TRBV6-3	TRBJ2-1	CASSYSSGTWDEQFF	TGTGCCAGCAGTTACTCGAGCGGGACTTGGGATGAGCAGTTCTTC
TRBD1	.	TRBV7-9	TRBJ1-1	CASSRSTTGVTEAFF	TGTGCCAGCAGCCGGAGTACGACAGGGGTCACTGAAGCTTTCTTT
TRBD2	few	TRBV7-2	TRBJ2-5	CASSFVSGRAQETQYF	TGTGCCAGCAGCTTCGTTAGCGGGAGGGCCCAGGAGACCCAGTACTTC
TRBD1	.	TRBV5-1	TRBJ2-7	CASSLDARQGYEQYF	TGCGCCAGCAGCTTGGACGCGCGACAGGGCTACGAGCAGTACTTC
TRBD1	.	TRBV7-9	TRBJ2-5	CASSPSDRDQETQYF	TGTGCCAGCAGCCCATCCGACAGGGATCAAGAGACCCAGTACTTC
.	.	TRBV5-1	TRBJ2-2	CASSSGNTGELFF	TGCGCCAGCAGCTCAGGGAACACCGGGGAGCTGTTTTTT
TRBD1	few	TRBV24-1	TRBJ1-5	CATSDPNRGYSQPQHF	TGTGCCACCAGTGATCCAAACAGGGGGTATAGTCAGCCCCAGCATTTT
TRBD1	.	TRBV19	TRBJ1-4	CASSISPRGPTNEKLFF	TGTGCCAGTAGTATCTCACCCAGGGGGCCAACTAATGAAAAACTGTTTTTT
.	.	TRBV5-1	TRBJ1-2	CASSPDSVPYYGYTF	TGCGCCAGCAGCCCCGACTCCGTCCCCTACTATGGCTACACCTTC
TRBD1	few	TRBV28	TRBJ1-3	CASSFGRGLIISGNTIYF	TGTGCCAGCAGTTTCGGCAGGGGGCTCATAATCTCTGGAAACACCATATATTTT